One and the same sample provided the 23 T cell receptor beta chains below, sequenced in a study of blood T cells in healthy people across ages. Sample-barcoded 5' priming and a J-beta primer mix drove a second PCR of roughly 6 to 12 cycles. TCRdb re-called the 5' RACE reads with MiXCR, one entry per CDR3 protein. The sample carries about 400,000 distinct CDR3 sequences, roughly half recorded once. Sequenced material: blood. Source of these receptors: a man aged 60 to 69 in good health.

This clonotype was seen a few times. The V and J genes are TRBV7-2 and TRBJ2-3; maybe TRBD1 (6 bases). Trimming cost V 4 bases and J 5 bases, with 10 bases left between them. Germline V gene lookup returns CDR1 SGHTA and CDR2 FQGNSA. The CDR3 is made up of 13 amino acids. DNA of the CDR3: TGTGCCAGCAGCTCTACAGGGAAAGATACGCAGTATTTT. Translation: CASSSTGKDTQYF.

The V and J genes are TRBV7-3 and TRBJ2-3; TRBD1 matches at 8 bases. CDR1 is SGHTA and CDR2 is FQGTGA in the germline V gene. The CDR3 runs 15 residues. V gave up 5 bases and J gave up 4 bases; unmatched junction bases: 8. CDR3 coding DNA: TGTGCCAGCAGCCGTGGACAGGGCCAGGCAGATACGCAGTATTTT. This gives the protein CASSRGQGQADTQYF.

CDR3 loop: CSARDERGYTF. CDR3 bases: TGCAGTGCTAGAGATGAGAGGGGCTACACCTTC. The rearrangement joins TRBV20-1 to TRBJ1-2, with D unresolved. The ends were cut back, 0 bases at V and 8 bases at J, with 7 bases in the middle. The CDR3 covers 11 residues. The germline V gene has CDR1 DFQATT and CDR2 SNEGSKA (reference sequence).

The chain links TRBV4-2 to TRBJ1-1; possible D gene TRBD1, 5 bases. V was cut by 0 bases and J by 0 bases, with 14 bases left in between. CDR1 LGHNA and CDR2 YNFKEQ come from the germline V gene. This CDR3 is 17 amino acids long. The CDR3 nucleotides read TGTGCCAGCAGCCAAGATACGTCAGGGACGTTGAACACTGAAGCTTTCTTT. Its protein is CASSQDTSGTLNTEAFF.

This clonotype turned up a few times. This sequence joins TRBV6-2 or TRBV6-3 and TRBJ2-6; D might be TRBD1 (6 bases). This CDR3 comprises 17 residues. Germline V gene data show CDR1 as MNHEY and CDR2 as SVGEGT. Trimming cost V 8 bases and J 0 bases, with 17 bases left between them. For the CDR3, the DNA is TGTGCCAGCTCCCAGGGGTCCGTGACCTCTGGGGCCAACGTCCTGACTTTC. This gives the protein CASSQGSVTSGANVLTF.

V is TRBV20-1 and J is TRBJ2-7; 9 nucleotides align to TRBD2. The ends lost 1 base at V and 5 bases at J; junction bases unmatched: 9. This CDR3 has 15 residues. Per the germline V gene, CDR1 is DFQATT and CDR2 is SNEGSKA (reference sequence). CDR3 protein: CSARVNPGTSNEQYF. The CDR3 nucleotides are TGCAGTGCTAGAGTGAACCCCGGGACTAGCAACGAGCAGTACTTC.

The chain employs TRBV3-1 and TRBJ2-3, with D tentatively TRBD2 (6 bases). CDR3 size: 13 residues. V gave up 2 bases and J gave up 4 bases, with 7 bases separating them. Per germline, CDR1 LGHDT and CDR2 YNNKEL (reference sequence). CDR3 coding DNA: TGTGCCAGCAGCCAACGACTAGCAGATACGCAGTATTTT. This encodes CASSQRLADTQYF.

The genes are TRBV7-3 and TRBJ2-1; a possible D gene is TRBD2 (6 bases). CDR3 size: 14 residues. CDR1 and CDR2 (germline): SGHTA, FQGTGA. The V end lost 4 bases, the J end lost 10 bases, and 17 bases lay between the germline ends. This CDR3 reads CASSSGLPSNEQFF. The CDR3, as DNA: TGTGCCAGCAGCTCGGGACTCCCGTCCAACGAGCAGTTCTTC.

The J gene is TRBJ2-7, the V gene TRBV6-2 or TRBV6-3; TRBD2 matches at 8 bases. Germline V gene sequence: CDR1 MNHEY, CDR2 SVGEGT. V trimming: 5 bases; J trimming: 4 bases; junction bases outside the gene matches: 16. The CDR3 has 17 residues. DNA for the CDR3: TGTGCCAGCAGTCCTACCGAGCGGGAGAGGACCTCATACGAGCAGTACTTC. As protein: CASSPTERERTSYEQYF.

The chain has TRBV12-1 and TRBJ2-3; the D call TRBD2 from the table was never checked on the DNA. TRBV12-1 is annotated as a pseudogene. The CDR3 has 14 amino acids. The chain's CDR3 is CASSPSGRTDTQYF. In DNA form, the CDR3 reads TGTGCCAGCAGCCCCAGCGGGAGGACAGATACGCAGTATTTT.

J is TRBJ2-2 and V is TRBV7-3; 8 bases agree with TRBD2. Germline values: CDR1 SGHTA, CDR2 FQGTGA. CDR3 length equals 15 residues. J was trimmed by 7 bases and V by 5 bases; bases with no gene match: 9. The CDR3 nucleotides read TGTGCCAGCAGCCAAGCGGGAGCCGAAGGCGGGGAGCTGTTTTTT. Translation gives CASSQAGAEGGELFF.

The chain recombines TRBV5-1 with TRBJ2-7, with D perhaps given as TRBD1 or TRBD2 (5 bases each). CDR1 and CDR2 (germline): SGHRS, YFSETQ. Trimming stripped 5 bases from V and 2 bases from J, with 14 bases between. The CDR3 is 14 residues long. DNA of the CDR3: TGCGCCAGCAGGTCAGGGACCCCGACCTACGAGCAGTACTTC. Its translation is CASRSGTPTYEQYF.

This clonotype occurred once. The gene calls are TRBV12-3 or TRBV12-4 and TRBJ2-1, with D perhaps matching TRBD1 or TRBD2 (5 bases each). The V end lost 4 bases, the J end lost 5 bases, and 9 bases lay between the germline ends. CDR3 length: 13 amino acids. The CDR3 loop reads CASSSRDDNEQFF. The CDR3 region has the DNA TGTGCCAGCAGTTCCCGGGACGACAATGAGCAGTTCTTC.

This chain joins TRBV7-2 and TRBJ2-2, with a possible D match to TRBD1 (6 bases). Deletions cut 5 bases from V and 7 bases from J, with 11 bases between. CDR1 and CDR2 from the germline V gene are SGHTA and FQGNSA. This CDR3 is built from 13 residues. The CDR3 region has the DNA TGTGCCAGCAGCAAAGGGGGTATCGGGGAGCTGTTTTTT. This gives the protein CASSKGGIGELFF.

The chain joins TRBV5-5 to TRBJ1-2, with D possibly being TRBD1 (5 bases). Germline V lookup: CDR1 SGHKS, CDR2 YYEKEE (reference sequence). Trimming removed 4 bases from V and 4 bases from J, with 14 bases in between. The CDR3 is 14 amino acids. CDR3: CASSPLAGPYGYTF. DNA for the CDR3: TGTGCCAGCAGCCCTCTCGCAGGGCCCTATGGCTACACCTTC.

With respect to this clonotype: Possible read error: a much larger clone is one base away. The rearrangement links TRBV6-2 or TRBV6-3 to TRBJ2-5; TRBD2 agrees at 7 bases. Per the germline V gene, CDR1 is MNHEY and CDR2 is SVGEGT. This CDR3 contains 16 residues. V shed 6 bases and J 11 bases; nucleotides not matched to a gene: 21. The CDR3 loop reads CASRPGGGGRGNEQYF. The CDR3, as DNA: TGTGCCAGCAGACCCGGTGGTGGCGGGAGAGGTAATGAGCAGTACTTC.

This chain connects TRBV20-1 to TRBJ2-7; TRBD2 agrees at 10 bases. After removal of 6 bases from V and 2 bases from J, the junction contained 4 bases not matched to a gene. This CDR3 spans 13 amino acids. Germline CDR1 is DFQATT and CDR2 is SNEGSKA (reference sequence). The CDR3 reads CSATSGRAYEQYF. The CDR3 bases are TGCAGTGCCACCAGCGGGAGGGCCTACGAGCAGTACTTC.

The V gene is TRBV11-2, the J gene TRBJ2-5; 7 bases agree with TRBD2. Germline V CDR1 and CDR2: SGHAT, FQNNGV. This CDR3 is 14 amino acids long. The J segment lost 2 bases and the V segment lost 5 bases, leaving 5 bases of the junction unmatched. CDR3 amino acids: CASSPGGPQETQYF. DNA of the CDR3: TGTGCCAGCAGCCCGGGGGGACCACAAGAGACCCAGTACTTC.

The chain combines TRBV10-3 with TRBJ2-3; tentative D call: TRBD2 (7 bases). V shed 10 bases and J shed 2 bases, with 16 bases lying between them. CDR1 and CDR2 from the germline V gene are ENHRY and SYGVKD. The CDR3 covers 14 residues. DNA of the CDR3: TGTGCCACTTCCTTGGGGGGGCCCACAGATACGCAGTATTTT. Translated: CATSLGGPTDTQYF.

This chain connects TRBV9 to TRBJ2-2, with a possible D match to TRBD2 (5 bases). The germline V gene encodes CDR1 SGDLS and CDR2 YYNGEE. V was cut by 1 base and J by 2 bases, with 9 bases left in between. CDR3 length: 15 amino acids. CDR3 DNA: TGTGCCAGCAGCGTAAGCGGTTCTAACACCGGGGAGCTGTTTTTT. Its translation: CASSVSGSNTGELFF. The whole variable domain, filled in from reference TRBV9 and TRBJ2-2, reads DSGVTQTPKHLITATGQRVTLRCSPRSGDLSVYWYQQSLDQGLQFLIQYYNGEERAKGNILERFSAQQFPDLHSELNLSSLELGDSALYFCASSVSGSNTGELFFGEGSRLTVL.

This clonotype occurred once. The CDR3 bases are TGTGCCATCAGTGAACGCTGGGGGCAGGGATTGAGCACAGATACGCAGTATTTT. Amino acids: CAISERWGQGLSTDTQYF. V and J are TRBV10-3 and TRBJ2-3, with a tentative D call TRBD1 (6 bases). The germline V and J ends were trimmed by 3 bases and 0 bases, with 19 bases remaining between them. The CDR3 runs 18 residues. The germline V gene encodes CDR1 ENHRY and CDR2 SYGVKD.

This chain joins TRBV27 and TRBJ2-7; D ambiguous. The germline gives CDR1 MNHEY, CDR2 SMNVEV (reference sequence). Trimming cost V 0 bases and J 0 bases, with 9 bases left between them. The CDR3 length is 15 residues. Written as DNA, the CDR3 is TGTGCCAGCAGTTTATCTAGAAGGAGCTCCTACGAGCAGTACTTC. It is translated as CASSLSRRSSYEQYF.

This clonotype was counted a few times. The chain links TRBV7-2 to TRBJ2-3, with TRBD1 matching over 8 bases. The J segment lost 7 bases and the V segment lost 6 bases, leaving 15 bases of the junction unmatched. The CDR3 is made up of 16 amino acids. The germline gives CDR1 SGHTA, CDR2 FQGNSA. The CDR3 sequence: CASSHKDRVGANTQYF. Written as DNA, the CDR3 is TGTGCCAGCAGTCACAAGGACAGGGTGGGGGCTAATACGCAGTATTTT.